The subject of this entry is one T cell receptor beta chain. Antigen unknown. Time point noted: week 47, end of study. Every vaccination contained 300 ug of the mutant IDH1 20-mer peptide and was paired with topical imiquimod. The V end was cut by 7 bases, the J end by 4 bases, with 17 bases between. Germline loops: CDR1 LNHDA, CDR2 SQIVND (reference sequence). The CDR3 runs 14 residues. Libraries were prepared by immunoSEQ multiplex PCR; TCRdb keeps only in-frame clonotypes and omits some of them. The table lists about 94,000 clones, roughly 90% of them singletons. This sample was included in a study of a mutant IDH1 vaccine in newly diagnosed glioma.

This receptor was obtained from a woman in her 50s with glioma. The source material was PBMCs, sampled from a glioma patient whose treatment included an IDH1 peptide vaccine. The V call is TRBV19, the J call TRBJ2-7; D is undetermined. The CDR3 nucleotides read TGTGCCAGTAAGAATGCAGGAACCCCGTACGAGCAGTACTTC. The encoded protein is CASKNAGTPYEQYF.